The 7 T cell receptor beta chains listed next were all sequenced from one sample in a study of response to subunit inactivated influenza vaccine. One entry per CDR3 protein results from TCRdb running MiXCR on the RT-PCR reads. Of some 550,000 distinct CDR3 sequences listed, under 30% are singletons. The same sample was also used in a study of T cells expressing NK-cell markers. From that second work: Libraries used 5'RACE template switching adding universal primer site and UMIs.

This sample comprised CD4+ T cells sorted from PBMCs, obtained about 12 days after vaccination. The source is a man between 50 and 59 years old who received an inactivated influenza vaccine.

J is TRBJ2-7 and V is TRBV18; D possibly corresponds to TRBD2 (5 bases). Germline V CDR1 and CDR2: KGHSH, LQKENI. The CDR3 length is 13 residues. Trimming stripped 3 bases from V and 7 bases from J, with 13 bases between. The CDR3 nucleotides read TGTGCCAGCTCACCGGCTAGACGGGGTGAGCAGTACTTC. Translating it yields CASSPARRGEQYF.

This clonotype turned up a few times. The chain carries TRBV4-3 and TRBJ2-2; the D is unclear. V was shortened by 0 bases and J by 5 bases, with 7 bases between the two germline ends. This CDR3 spans 14 amino acids. Germline values: CDR1 LGHNA, CDR2 YSLEER. The CDR3 DNA is TGCGCCAGCAGCCAAGATACGCTAACCGGGGAGCTGTTTTTT. Protein sequence: CASSQDTLTGELFF.

This clonotype was counted only a few times. The chain carries TRBV10-3 and TRBJ1-6; no firm D call. Germline V lookup: CDR1 ENHRY, CDR2 SYGVKD. V lost 3 bases and J 10 bases, leaving 13 bases between the germline ends. The CDR3 is made up of 14 amino acids. The CDR3 nucleotides are TGTGCCATCAGTGATCGTGTAGTCGGCTCACCCCTCCACTTT. As protein: CAISDRVVGSPLHF.

This clonotype was seen only once. It is unclear where the CDR3 begins or ends on the DNA, so no DNA is shown, and the CDR3 is as TCRdb lists it. CDR3 residues: CASRVAGGTEVFF. This chain links TRBV5-6 with TRBJ1-1; the table assigns TRBD1, which was not confirmed against the DNA. From its first to its last residue, the CDR3 has 13 amino acids. Germline loops: CDR1 SGHDT, CDR2 YYEEEE.

This clonotype has just one count. J is TRBJ2-3 and V is TRBV18; D is uncertain. V lost 3 bases and J lost 6, with 10 bases in between. Per the germline V gene, CDR1 is KGHSH and CDR2 is LQKENI. The CDR3 sequence is 13 residues long. The DNA of the CDR3 is TGTGCCAGCTCACCGGGGAACGGGGATACGCAGTATTTT. It encodes CASSPGNGDTQYF.

This clonotype has just a few counts. The chain links TRBV11-2 to TRBJ2-6; 8 positions match TRBD1. Trimming removed 2 bases from V and 1 base from J; junction bases left unmatched: 7. The CDR3 covers 18 residues. Germline loops: CDR1 SGHAT, CDR2 FQNNGV. The CDR3 nucleotides are TGTGCCAGCAGCTTAATTCCAGGGGGCGCATCTGGGGCCAACGTCCTGACTTTC. It encodes CASSLIPGGASGANVLTF.

This chain links TRBV3-1 with TRBJ1-2; D may be TRBD1 (6 bases). The CDR3 runs 13 residues. Germline CDR1 is LGHDT and CDR2 is YNNKEL (reference sequence). The V gene lost 5 bases and the J gene lost 6 bases, with 13 bases spanning the gap. The CDR3, as DNA: TGTGCCAGCAGCAAGACAGGAAGAGATGGCTACACCTTC. Translation: CASSKTGRDGYTF.